The 21 T cell receptor beta chains below come from one sample, sequenced in a study of blood T cell repertoires in COVID-19. The data were produced by immunoSEQ multiplex PCR, yet TCRdb's version contains in-frame clones alone and is incomplete. The table lists 300,000 to 400,000 clones, around 86% of them singletons, with around 3% in the top ten. Sequencing used peripheral blood. These receptors were obtained from a human donor in a cohort sampled during active COVID-19.

The chain joins TRBV29-1 to TRBJ2-2; D perhaps matches TRBD2 (7 bases). The germline V gene has CDR1 SQVTM and CDR2 ANQGSEA. V lost 6 bases and J 6 bases, leaving 11 bases between the germline ends. The CDR3 is 12 amino acids. This CDR3 reads CSVWEGAGELFF. The CDR3 DNA reads TGCAGCGTCTGGGAGGGGGCCGGGGAGCTGTTTTTT.

The rearrangement links TRBV29-1 to TRBJ2-3, with D tentatively TRBD2 (6 bases). CDR3 length: 14 amino acids. Per the germline V gene, CDR1 is SQVTM and CDR2 is ANQGSEA. The V end was cut by 4 bases, the J end by 0 bases, with 11 bases between. The CDR3 here is CSVAGTRSTDTQYF. Here the CDR3 DNA reads TGCAGCGTTGCCGGGACTCGGAGCACAGATACGCAGTATTTT.

The V gene is TRBV5-4, the J gene TRBJ2-2; no firm D call. Trimming removed 9 bases at V and 3 bases at J, with 12 bases between. Germline V gives CDR1 SGHNT, CDR2 YYREEE (reference sequence). This CDR3 is built from 13 residues. The CDR3 DNA follows: TGTGCCATCTATGACATTTACACCGGGGAGCTGTTTTTT. Amino acids: CAIYDIYTGELFF.

The chain combines TRBV9 with TRBJ1-4, with 7 bases lining up with TRBD1. Germline trimming cut 3 bases from V and 3 bases from J; bases unmatched to any gene: 5. CDR3 size: 15 residues. Germline values: CDR1 SGDLS, CDR2 YYNGEE. CDR3 protein: CASSDTGDANEKLFF. CDR3 coding DNA: TGTGCCAGCAGCGATACAGGGGATGCTAATGAAAAACTGTTTTTT.

V gene TRBV7-3 combines with J gene TRBJ2-1, with a weak D call TRBD2 (7 bases). The CDR3 contains 15 residues. V was shortened by 5 bases and J by 4 bases, with 15 bases between the two germline ends. Germline values: CDR1 SGHTA, CDR2 FQGTGA. The CDR3 DNA reads TGTGCCAGCAGCCCATGGGGGGGGCCATACAATGAGCAGTTCTTC. Amino acids: CASSPWGGPYNEQFF.

The chain is built from TRBV14 and TRBJ1-2, with D possibly being TRBD1 (5 bases). Trimming cost V 0 bases and J 3 bases, with 11 bases left between them. Germline CDR1 is SGHDN and CDR2 is FVKESK. The CDR3 length is 15 residues. CDR3 residues: CASSQDLGRDYGYTF. In DNA form, the CDR3 reads TGTGCCAGCAGCCAAGATCTGGGCAGGGACTATGGCTACACCTTC.

The rearrangement links TRBV30 to TRBJ1-1; D gene ambiguous. The CDR3 totals 14 residues. Germline V gene lookup returns CDR1 GTSNPN and CDR2 SVGIG (reference sequence). The germline V and J ends were trimmed by 3 bases and 6 bases, with 17 bases remaining between them. The chain's CDR3 is CAWSQNREFAEAFF. DNA for the CDR3: TGTGCCTGGAGCCAAAATAGGGAGTTCGCTGAAGCTTTCTTT.

The V call is TRBV5-1, the J call TRBJ1-6; tentative D call: TRBD1 (5 bases). V gave up 4 bases and J gave up 5 bases, with 16 bases separating them. The CDR3 spans 16 residues. Germline V gene sequence: CDR1 SGHRS, CDR2 YFSETQ. CDR3 protein: CASSPGERQNNSPLHF. The CDR3 bases are TGCGCCAGCAGCCCGGGGGAGCGGCAAAATAATTCACCCCTCCACTTT.

V is TRBV6-5 and J is TRBJ1-2; D is ambiguous. Germline CDR1 and CDR2: MNHEY and SVGAGI. This CDR3 spans 13 amino acids. The V gene lost 7 bases and the J gene lost 7 bases, with 16 bases spanning the gap. In nucleotides, the CDR3 is TGTGCCAGCATGAAGTTTTCGACTCGTGGCTACACCTTC. As protein: CASMKFSTRGYTF.

This chain links TRBV7-3 with TRBJ2-5; 7 bases map to TRBD1. V lost 4 bases, J lost 4 bases, and 6 bases stayed unmatched. There are 14 residues in the CDR3. In germline, CDR1 is SGHTA, CDR2 FQGTGA. The DNA of the CDR3 is TGTGCCAGCAGCTCAACAGGGGTAGGAGAGACCCAGTACTTC. This sequence encodes CASSSTGVGETQYF.

The J gene is TRBJ1-2, the V gene TRBV21-1; the tabulated D call, TRBD1, remains unverified against the DNA. TRBV21-1 is given as a pseudogene. The CDR3 contains 15 residues. The CDR3 reads CASSSSGTGDKGYTF. The CDR3 nucleotides are TGTGCCAGCAGCTCATCCGGGACAGGGGATAAAGGCTACACCTTC.

The chain uses TRBV7-9 and TRBJ1-5; 7 positions agree with TRBD1. J lost 7 bases, V lost 5 bases, and 11 bases had no gene match. The CDR3 totals 15 residues. In germline, CDR1 is SEHNR, CDR2 FQNEAQ (reference sequence). As DNA, the CDR3 is TGTGCCAGCAGCCTCGACAGGGAATACGGACAGCCCCAGCATTTT. It codes for CASSLDREYGQPQHF.

This clone was observed a handful of times. CDR3 DNA sequence: TGTGCCATCAGTGAGTCCGTGGTCCTAAACTATGGCTACACCTTC. This translates into CAISESVVLNYGYTF. This sequence joins TRBV10-3 and TRBJ1-2, with D unresolved. V was cut by 0 bases and J by 2 bases, with 10 bases left in between. The germline V gene encodes CDR1 ENHRY and CDR2 SYGVKD. The CDR3 covers 15 residues.

This chain uses TRBV9 with TRBJ1-1; D uncertain. V was shortened by 0 bases and J by 3 bases, with 12 bases between the two germline ends. CDR3 size: 15 residues. The germline V gene encodes CDR1 SGDLS and CDR2 YYNGEE. The CDR3 is CASSVGPDMDTEAFF. Written as DNA, the CDR3 is TGTGCCAGCAGCGTAGGCCCTGACATGGACACTGAAGCTTTCTTT.

The gene calls are TRBV28 and TRBJ2-7; 9 bases are shared with TRBD1. The ends lost 8 bases at V and 4 bases at J; junction bases unmatched: 15. The CDR3 loop spans 16 amino acids. Germline V lookup: CDR1 MDHEN, CDR2 SYDVKM. The chain's CDR3 is CASFFIPGQGRYEQYF. CDR3 DNA sequence: TGTGCCAGCTTCTTTATTCCGGGACAGGGACGATACGAGCAGTACTTC.

The chain joins TRBV5-4 to TRBJ2-1; D uncertain. CDR1 is SGHNT, CDR2 YYREEE, per germline (reference sequence). This CDR3 region has 12 residues. The ends were cut back, 3 bases at V and 4 bases at J, with 5 bases in the middle. Here the CDR3 DNA reads TGTGCCAGCAGCTCGACTTACAATGAGCAGTTCTTC. Its protein is CASSSTYNEQFF.

This rearrangement joins TRBV2 to TRBJ2-1, with 8 positions matching TRBD2. Looked up from germline, CDR1 is SNHLY and CDR2 is FYNNEI. The CDR3 sequence is 15 residues long. The trim removed 4 bases at V and 1 base at J, leaving 3 bases unmatched. The CDR3 sequence is CASSVASGSYNEQFF. The CDR3 bases are TGTGCCAGCAGTGTGGCTAGCGGGTCCTACAATGAGCAGTTCTTC.

V gene TRBV6-5 combines with J gene TRBJ2-1, with 8 bases lining up with TRBD1. The germline V gene encodes CDR1 MNHEY and CDR2 SVGAGI. Trimming removed 6 bases from V and 4 bases from J; junction bases left unmatched: 8. This CDR3 contains 15 residues. The CDR3 DNA reads as TGTGCCAGCAGCGCGAACAGGGGGAAATACAATGAGCAGTTCTTC. Translation gives CASSANRGKYNEQFF.

The CDR3: CASTRTSGGGDTQYF. In nucleotides, the CDR3 is TGTGCCAGCACCAGGACTAGCGGGGGCGGAGATACGCAGTATTTT. V usage is TRBV2 and J usage is TRBJ2-3, with 13 bases matching TRBD2. The CDR3 loop spans 15 amino acids. Germline trimming cut 7 bases from V and 5 bases from J; bases unmatched to any gene: 6. Looked up from germline, CDR1 is SNHLY and CDR2 is FYNNEI. Together with reference TRBV2 and TRBJ2-3, the CDR3 gives the full variable domain: EPEVTQTPSHQVTQMGQEVILRCVPISNHLYFYWYRQILGQKVEFLVSFYNNEISEKSEIFDDQFSVERPDGSNFTLKIRSTKLEDSAMYFCASTRTSGGGDTQYFGPGTRLTVL.

The V call is TRBV30, the J call TRBJ2-5; 8 nucleotides match TRBD2. The CDR3 runs 17 residues. Germline V gives CDR1 GTSNPN, CDR2 SVGIG (reference sequence). V dropped 1 base and J dropped 7; count of bases not matched to a gene: 17. DNA for the CDR3: TGTGCCTGGAGTGGATACCCACGCAGAGCGGGAGTTGTGACCCAGTACTTC. This encodes CAWSGYPRRAGVVTQYF.

V is TRBV20-1 and J is TRBJ2-7; D remains unclear. Germline CDR1 reads DFQATT; CDR2 reads SNEGSKA (reference sequence). The V gene lost 6 bases and the J gene lost 6 bases, with 12 bases spanning the gap. The CDR3 consists of 11 residues. CDR3 bases: TGCAGTGCCATTCGGTGGAGCGAGCAGTACTTC. Translating it yields CSAIRWSEQYF.